This T cell receptor (beta chain) was captured by sequencing in a study of molecular identifiers for immune sequencing clone quantification. This clonotype was found a few times. Its antigen is still unknown. V was shortened by 1 base and J by 1 base, with 11 bases between the two germline ends. The germline CDR1 and CDR2 sequences are MNHNS and SASEGT. CDR3 length: 15 residues. In preparing bulk TCR libraries, previously described methods and listed TCR primers were used. TCRdb fed the PCR reads into MiXCR, producing one record per CDR3 protein. The table records 550,000 to 750,000 distinct CDR3 sequences, 20% of them present only once. General study findings and limits: Spiked Jurkat TCR RNA equal to one cell could reportedly be picked out among approximately 980,000 naive cells. In CMV-specific effectors, clones above 20 copies held over 98% of molecules; naive, under 1%.

The receptor was isolated from a human donor in good health. Some libraries in this study had Jurkat cell RNA spiked in. Sequencing used naive CD8+ T cells from blood, with Jurkat cell RNA spiked in. Documented subset: FACS-sorted CD8+CD4-CCR7+CD45RA+ naive T cells. The V and J genes are TRBV6-1 and TRBJ2-7; D is uncertain. Here the CDR3 DNA reads TGTGCCAGCAGTGAAGGTCCAGGAATTTCCTACGAGCAGTACTTC. Amino acid sequence: CASSEGPGISYEQYF.